This T cell receptor (beta chain) was profiled in a study of response to subunit inactivated influenza vaccine. Concerning this clonotype: Its matching antigen is unknown.

General study results and limits: The study's authors posited that every seasonal influenza vaccination enlists few new T cells.

In TCRdb, the RT-PCR reads were re-called with MiXCR into one record per CDR3 protein. The sample has 250,000 to 350,000 distinct CDR3 sequences, 20% to 25% seen once. The CDR3 loop spans 15 amino acids. Germline CDR1 SGDLS, CDR2 YYNGEE. Trimming shortened V by 5 bases and J by 1 base, and 12 bases separated the two germline ends. The source was PBMCs from blood, collected 21 months after vaccination. This rearrangement joins TRBV9 to TRBJ2-2; perhaps TRBD1 as D (5 bases). This clonotype originated in a man aged 50 to 69 who received an inactivated influenza vaccine. DNA for the CDR3: TGTGCCAGCAGTAGACAGCCAGTGAACACCGGGGAGCTGTTTTTT. It encodes CASSRQPVNTGELFF.